The next 20 T cell receptor beta chains were all read from a single sample in a study of PD-1 blockade in classical Hodgkin lymphoma. The time point: cycle 4 day 1 (C4D1), after more than five weeks of nivolumab. Every single patient, without exception, relapsed after autologous stem cell transplantation, and brentuximab vedotin exposure varied. Thawed PBMCs yielded CD4+ T cells through magnetic negative selection. Assay used: immunoSEQ multiplex PCR; TCRdb lists only in-frame clones, some missing. In the table there are some 15,000 clones, approximately 91% of which are singletons. The sequenced sample was CD4+ T cells from blood, obtained before the fourth cycle of nivolumab. The receptors derive from a human donor with classical Hodgkin lymphoma.

This clone has more than one count but fewer than ten. This rearrangement joins TRBV5-4 to TRBJ2-4, with 7 positions matching TRBD1. The CDR3 extends over 15 amino acids. V trimming: 2 bases; J trimming: 3 bases; junction bases outside the gene matches: 5. Germline V gene data show CDR1 as SGHNT and CDR2 as YYREEE (reference sequence). In nucleotides, the CDR3 is TGTGCCAGCAGCTTAGGTGGACAGGTCAAAAACATTCAGTACTTC. The encoded protein is CASSLGGQVKNIQYF.

This chain links TRBV7-3 with TRBJ1-1; D possibly corresponds to TRBD1 (5 bases). V was shortened by 5 bases and J by 4 bases, with 11 bases between the two germline ends. Germline values: CDR1 SGHTA, CDR2 FQGTGA. This CDR3 contains 13 residues. DNA of the CDR3: TGTGCCAGCAGCCCTTGGGGGGGCACTGAAGCTTTCTTT. It encodes CASSPWGGTEAFF.

This chain connects TRBV7-9 to TRBJ1-4; 9 bases are a match to TRBD1. This CDR3 has 15 amino acids. CDR1 and CDR2 from the germline V gene are SEHNR and FQNEAQ (reference sequence). After removal of 5 bases from V and 4 bases from J, the junction contained 5 bases not matched to a gene. CDR3 coding DNA: TGTGCCAGCAGCCCGCTGGACAGGGGTAATGAAAAACTGTTTTTT. It is translated as CASSPLDRGNEKLFF.

This chain connects TRBV2 to TRBJ1-2; D ambiguous. The CDR3 is 15 amino acids. CDR1 is SNHLY, CDR2 FYNNEI, per germline. Between the trimmed V and J ends, which lost 7 bases and 6 bases, there was a span of 21 bases. The CDR3 sequence: CASMREARILNGYTF. The CDR3 DNA follows: TGTGCCAGCATGAGGGAGGCGCGTATACTTAATGGCTACACCTTC.

This clone occurred a few times. In DNA form, the CDR3 reads TGTGCCAGCAGCCAAGTTACTAGCGGAGAGACCCAGTACTTC. This encodes CASSQVTSGETQYF. This rearrangement joins TRBV4-2 to TRBJ2-5; 8 nucleotides align to TRBD2. CDR3 size: 14 residues. V was pared by 1 base and J by 4 bases, with 2 bases of the junction left unmatched. The germline CDR1 and CDR2 sequences are LGHNA and YNFKEQ.

The rearrangement joins TRBV30 to TRBJ2-5, with TRBD2 identical over 7 bases. The germline CDR1 and CDR2 sequences are GTSNPN and SVGIG (reference sequence). Losses at the gene ends were 0 bases for V and 3 bases for J; bases not matched to a gene: 10. The CDR3 length is 16 residues. The CDR3 nucleotides read TGTGCCTGGAGTGTAGCGGTACTAGCGCCCAAAGAGACCCAGTACTTC. It translates to CAWSVAVLAPKETQYF.

The CDR3 coding sequence is TGTGCCAGCAGACCCGGGACAGCCGCCATTTATGGCTACACCTTC. This codes for CASRPGTAAIYGYTF. The J gene is TRBJ1-2, the V gene TRBV28; 7 bases agree with TRBD1. V trimming: 6 bases; J trimming: 5 bases; junction bases outside the gene matches: 12. The CDR3 loop spans 15 amino acids. The germline gives CDR1 MDHEN, CDR2 SYDVKM.

V usage is TRBV19 and J usage is TRBJ1-5, with D possibly TRBD1 on 6 matching bases. There are 15 residues in the CDR3. The V and J ends lost 4 bases and 2 bases respectively, with 12 bases between them. Germline V gene sequence: CDR1 LNHDA, CDR2 SQIVND (reference sequence). CDR3 region: CASSTRTVRNQPQHF. The CDR3 DNA reads TGTGCCAGTAGTACTCGGACAGTACGCAATCAGCCCCAGCATTTT.

The chain carries TRBV5-1 and TRBJ1-1; D not certain. This CDR3 comprises 13 residues. The germline V gene has CDR1 SGHRS and CDR2 YFSETQ. V lost 1 base, J lost 5 bases, and 9 bases lay in between. The DNA for the CDR3 is TGCGCCAGCAGCTTGTCCGTGGGAACTGAAGCTTTCTTT. It encodes CASSLSVGTEAFF.

The chain couples TRBV28 to TRBJ2-5; a possible D gene is TRBD2 (6 bases). The CDR3 extends over 14 amino acids. Germline V gene data show CDR1 as MDHEN and CDR2 as SYDVKM. V was cut by 7 bases and J by 1 base, with 13 bases left in between. The CDR3 region is CASTPRTIQETQYF. CDR3 coding DNA: TGTGCCAGCACCCCCAGGACTATCCAAGAGACCCAGTACTTC.

V gene TRBV19 combines with J gene TRBJ1-4; no reliable D call. The CDR3 extends over 13 amino acids. V was pared by 7 bases and J by 4 bases, with 10 bases between. In germline, CDR1 is LNHDA, CDR2 SQIVND (reference sequence). Here the CDR3 reads CASKREDNEKLFF. CDR3 nucleotide sequence: TGTGCCAGTAAAAGGGAGGATAATGAAAAACTGTTTTTT.

This sequence joins TRBV28 and TRBJ2-1; 10 bases are a match to TRBD1. Losses at the gene ends were 4 bases for V and 2 bases for J; bases not matched to a gene: 2. This CDR3 region has 15 residues. Germline-derived CDR1 and CDR2 are MDHEN and SYDVKM. The CDR3 DNA reads TGTGCCAGCAGTTCCGGACAGGGGGCCTACAATGAGCAGTTCTTC. Protein product: CASSSGQGAYNEQFF.

The chain joins TRBV7-3 to TRBJ1-2, with D possibly being TRBD1 (5 bases). V was cut by 4 bases and J by 6 bases, with 6 bases left in between. CDR1 SGHTA and CDR2 FQGTGA come from the germline V gene. The CDR3 has 11 residues. Here the CDR3 DNA reads TGTGCCAGCAGCTCAGGGAATGGCTACACCTTC. This gives the protein CASSSGNGYTF.

The rearrangement joins TRBV4-1 to TRBJ1-2; no firm D call. CDR1 and CDR2 (germline): MGHRA, YSYEKL. The ends were cut back, 0 bases at V and 4 bases at J, with 9 bases in the middle. The CDR3 has 14 residues. Here the CDR3 reads CASSQEKQPYGYTF. CDR3 nucleotide sequence: TGCGCCAGCAGCCAAGAAAAACAGCCCTATGGCTACACCTTC.

V usage is TRBV28 and J usage is TRBJ2-7, with 7 bases lining up with TRBD1. This CDR3 contains 13 residues. Germline assignment: CDR1 MDHEN and CDR2 SYDVKM. V was clipped by 9 bases and J by 6 bases; unmatched bases: 11. The DNA of the CDR3 is TGTGCCAGTGAGACAGGGCCCTTACGCGAGCAGTACTTC. Translated, it gives CASETGPLREQYF.

The chain is built from TRBV4-1 and TRBJ2-3, with D unclear. Germline V gene sequence: CDR1 MGHRA, CDR2 YSYEKL. The CDR3 runs 14 residues. Trimming took off 1 base at V and 4 bases at J, with 9 bases between the two ends. The CDR3 spells CASSQGGSADTQYF. The DNA of the CDR3 is TGCGCCAGCAGCCAAGGTGGTTCGGCAGATACGCAGTATTTT.

The chain links TRBV19 to TRBJ1-1; D gene ambiguous. The CDR3 consists of 12 residues. The germline CDR1 and CDR2 sequences are LNHDA and SQIVND (reference sequence). V dropped 4 bases and J dropped 4 bases, with 7 bases sitting between them. For the CDR3, the DNA is TGTGCCAGTAGTAACCGCGCCACTGAAGCTTTCTTT. Translating it yields CASSNRATEAFF.

J is TRBJ1-6 and V is TRBV19; possible D gene TRBD1, 6 bases. V dropped 8 bases and J dropped 6 bases, with 17 bases sitting between them. This CDR3 is 15 amino acids long. Germline CDR1 is LNHDA and CDR2 is SQIVND (reference sequence). CDR3 coding DNA: TGTGCCAGTGCCCCCCAGGGGCAGACTAATTCACCCCTCCACTTT. Protein product: CASAPQGQTNSPLHF.

The chain couples TRBV28 to TRBJ1-1; D is undetermined. CDR3 size: 13 residues. Per the germline V gene, CDR1 is MDHEN and CDR2 is SYDVKM. V lost 4 bases and J 6 bases, leaving 12 bases between the germline ends. CDR3 in amino acids: CASSSRVPAEAFF. CDR3 sequence (DNA): TGTGCCAGCAGTTCCCGGGTACCGGCTGAAGCTTTCTTT.

The chain joins TRBV4-1 to TRBJ2-1; 10 bases fit TRBD2. The CDR3 length is 19 residues. V was clipped by 2 bases and J by 1 base; unmatched bases: 11. Germline V gives CDR1 MGHRA, CDR2 YSYEKL. The CDR3 region is CASSQWGASSGRSYNEQFF. In nucleotides, the CDR3 is TGCGCCAGCAGCCAATGGGGGGCTAGTAGCGGGAGGTCCTACAATGAGCAGTTCTTC.